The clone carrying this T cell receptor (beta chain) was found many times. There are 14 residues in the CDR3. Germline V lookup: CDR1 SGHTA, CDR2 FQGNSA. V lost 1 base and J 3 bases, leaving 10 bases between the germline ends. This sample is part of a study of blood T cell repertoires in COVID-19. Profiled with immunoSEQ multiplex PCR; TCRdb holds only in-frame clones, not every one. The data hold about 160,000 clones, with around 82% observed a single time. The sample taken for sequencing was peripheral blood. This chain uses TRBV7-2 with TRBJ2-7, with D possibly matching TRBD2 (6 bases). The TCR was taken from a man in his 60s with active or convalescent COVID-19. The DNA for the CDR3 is TGTGCCAGCAGCTTAGATGCGGGGAACTACGAGCAGTACTTC. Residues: CASSLDAGNYEQYF. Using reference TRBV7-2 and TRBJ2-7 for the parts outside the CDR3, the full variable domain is GAGVSQSPSNKVTEKGKDVELRCDPISGHTALYWYRQSLGQGLEFLIYFQGNSAPDKSGLPSDRFSAERTGGSVSTLTIQRTQQEDSAVYLCASSLDAGNYEQYFGPGTRLTVT.